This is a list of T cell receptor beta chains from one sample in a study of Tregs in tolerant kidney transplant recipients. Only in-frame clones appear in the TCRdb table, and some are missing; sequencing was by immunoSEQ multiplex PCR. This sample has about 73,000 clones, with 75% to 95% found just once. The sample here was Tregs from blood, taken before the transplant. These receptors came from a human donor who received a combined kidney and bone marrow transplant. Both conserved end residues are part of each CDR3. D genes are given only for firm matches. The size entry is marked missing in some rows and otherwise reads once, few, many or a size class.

DNA: TGTGCCAGCAGTGAAGCAGCTAGACAGCCCCAGCATTTT
CDR3: CASSEAARQPQHF
size: NA
V: TRBV6-5
J: TRBJ1-5
D: NA

DNA: TGTGCCAGCAGCGTAGAACTAGCGGGAGGAGGGGAGCAGTTCTTC
CDR3: CASSVELAGGGEQFF
size: NA
V: TRBV9
J: TRBJ2-1
D: TRBD2

DNA: TGTGCCAGCAGTTTAAAGGGACAGGGGGCTTACGAGCAGTACTTC
CDR3: CASSLKGQGAYEQYF
size: few
V: TRBV27
J: TRBJ2-7
D: TRBD1

DNA: TGTGCCAGCAGCTTAAGGGCGGGGGACAGGGTATGGACTGAAGCTTTCTTT
CDR3: CASSLRAGDRVWTEAFF
size: NA
V: TRBV11-2
J: TRBJ1-1
D: TRBD1

DNA: TGTGCCAGCAGCTTGATGTACGAGCAGTACTTC
CDR3: CASSLMYEQYF
size: NA
V: TRBV5-5
J: TRBJ2-7
D: NA

DNA: TGTGCCAGCAGTTACGGGACAGTTTACAATGAGCAGTTCTTC
CDR3: CASSYGTVYNEQFF
size: once
V: TRBV6-7
J: TRBJ2-1
D: TRBD1

DNA: TGCGCCAGCAGCCTCCTGGGACAGTCTGATACGCAGTATTTT
CDR3: CASSLLGQSDTQYF
size: once
V: TRBV4-1
J: TRBJ2-3
D: TRBD1

DNA: TGTGCCAGCAGCTTGCTCGGGACAGGGTTAATTACCGGGGAGCTGTTTTTT
CDR3: CASSLLGTGLITGELFF
size: NA
V: TRBV5-4
J: TRBJ2-2
D: TRBD1

DNA: TGTGCCAGCAGCCCCGGGAGGCAGGGGTTAGATGAAAAACTGTTTTTT
CDR3: CASSPGRQGLDEKLFF
size: NA
V: TRBV7-3
J: TRBJ1-4
D: NA

DNA: TGTGCCAGCAGTACATACCAGGGACCCGAGCAGTACTTC
CDR3: CASSTYQGPEQYF
size: NA
V: TRBV28
J: TRBJ2-7
D: NA

DNA: TGTGCCAGCAGCCGGCAGGCGGTACGAAGCTCCTACAATGAGCAGTTCTTC
CDR3: CASSRQAVRSSYNEQFF
size: NA
V: TRBV4-2
J: TRBJ2-1
D: NA

DNA: TGTGCCAGCAGTGACTCGGGCAACACAGATACGCAGTATTTT
CDR3: CASSDSGNTDTQYF
size: NA
V: TRBV6-4
J: TRBJ2-3
D: NA

DNA: TGTGCCAGCAGTCCCTTACTGGGAATGTCCACTATGGGCGGCGGCTACACCTTC
CDR3: CASSPLLGMSTMGGGYTF
size: NA
V: TRBV27
J: TRBJ1-2
D: NA

DNA: TGCGCCAGCAGCTCCCGAATGGATGAAAAACTGTTTTTT
CDR3: CASSSRMDEKLFF
size: NA
V: TRBV5-1
J: TRBJ1-4
D: NA

DNA: TGTGCCAGCAGCTTAGTAGGTAGCGGGAGCACAGATACGCAGTATTTT
CDR3: CASSLVGSGSTDTQYF
size: NA
V: TRBV7-6
J: TRBJ2-3
D: TRBD2

DNA: TGTGCCAGCTCACCGATAGCGAGGACAGGGTACGGCTACACCTTC
CDR3: CASSPIARTGYGYTF
size: once
V: TRBV18
J: TRBJ1-2
D: TRBD1

DNA: TGTGCCAGCATTGAGGGCCCCCCCGGTCTCAGGGGGCGGCAGCCCCAGCATTTT
CDR3: CASIEGPPGLRGRQPQHF
size: NA
V: TRBV28
J: TRBJ1-5
D: TRBD1

DNA: TGTGCCAGCAGCCCGGGACAGAACAATGAGCAGTTCTTC
CDR3: CASSPGQNNEQFF
size: NA
V: TRBV13
J: TRBJ2-1
D: TRBD1

DNA: TGTGCCAGCAGCTTGGCCGGATCCCCAGAGACCCAGTACTTC
CDR3: CASSLAGSPETQYF
size: NA
V: TRBV5-8
J: TRBJ2-5
D: NA

DNA: TGCGCCAGCTGTGACACCCGCGATGAGCAGTTCTTC
CDR3: CASCDTRDEQFF
size: NA
V: TRBV5-1
J: TRBJ2-1
D: NA

DNA: TGTGCCAGCAGCTTATTTCAGATCGCCGAAGGGTATGAGCAGTTCTTC
CDR3: CASSLFQIAEGYEQFF
size: NA
V: TRBV11-1
J: TRBJ2-1
D: NA

DNA: TGTGCCAGTAGTATAGCAAGAGGGCAGGGCATTCAGCCCCAGCATTTT
CDR3: CASSIARGQGIQPQHF
size: NA
V: TRBV19
J: TRBJ1-5
D: NA

DNA: TGCGCCAGCTCGGAAGGTGGATCGGGCACCGGGGAGCTGTTTTTT
CDR3: CASSEGGSGTGELFF
size: NA
V: TRBV5-1
J: TRBJ2-2
D: NA

DNA: TGTGCCTGGAACTCAGGACTAGCGGGAGCGAAGACCCAGTACTTC
CDR3: CAWNSGLAGAKTQYF
size: once
V: TRBV30
J: TRBJ2-5
D: TRBD2

DNA: TGTGCCAGCAGACGAACTTGGGGACAGGGGGCTTCCGGTGGCTACACCTTC
CDR3: CASRRTWGQGASGGYTF
size: once
V: TRBV11-2
J: TRBJ1-2
D: TRBD1

DNA: TGTGCCAGCAGCGTCATTGGGGCCGGGGGGACCCAGTACTTC
CDR3: CASSVIGAGGTQYF
size: few
V: TRBV9
J: TRBJ2-5
D: NA

DNA: TGTGCCACCGATGAGGATGGCTACACCTTC
CDR3: CATDEDGYTF
size: NA
V: TRBV6-1
J: TRBJ1-2
D: NA

DNA: TGTGCCAGCAGCCTAAACGGAGCGAACACCGGGGAGCTGTTTTTT
CDR3: CASSLNGANTGELFF
size: NA
V: TRBV7-2
J: TRBJ2-2
D: NA

DNA: TGTGCCAGCAGTTCGCTACGAACAGCGTCCTACGAGCAGTACTTC
CDR3: CASSSLRTASYEQYF
size: NA
V: TRBV28
J: TRBJ2-7
D: NA

DNA: TGTGCCAGCAGCTTAATGGGTCCAGGGAGTGAGCAGTACTTC
CDR3: CASSLMGPGSEQYF
size: NA
V: TRBV7-2
J: TRBJ2-7
D: NA

DNA: TGTGCCACCAGCAGAGGACTAGCGGGCTCCTACAATGAGCAGTTCTTC
CDR3: CATSRGLAGSYNEQFF
size: NA
V: TRBV15
J: TRBJ2-1
D: TRBD2

DNA: TGTGCCAGCAGTGAAGGACAGGGGGCGGCCGGTGGCTACACCTTC
CDR3: CASSEGQGAAGGYTF
size: NA
V: TRBV2
J: TRBJ1-2
D: TRBD1

DNA: TGTGCCAGCACCTTCCGGGACAGGATATACGAGCAGTACTTC
CDR3: CASTFRDRIYEQYF
size: NA
V: TRBV7-9
J: TRBJ2-7
D: TRBD1

DNA: TGTGCCAGAAGCACCGGACAGCCCAGTTGCCAGTACTTC
CDR3: CARSTGQPSCQYF
size: NA
V: TRBV5-3
J: TRBJ2-5
D: NA

DNA: TGTGCCAGCTCACCTTTGACTAGCGGGGACAATGAGCAGTTCTTC
CDR3: CASSPLTSGDNEQFF
size: NA
V: TRBV18
J: TRBJ2-1
D: TRBD2

DNA: TGTGCCTGGTCCGGGAAGCGGGTTAGGTACCAAGAGACCCAGTACTTC
CDR3: CAWSGKRVRYQETQYF
size: NA
V: TRBV30
J: TRBJ2-5
D: NA

DNA: TGTGCCACCAGCATGGAAGTCAATCAGCCCCAGCATTTT
CDR3: CATSMEVNQPQHF
size: NA
V: TRBV15
J: TRBJ1-5
D: NA

DNA: TGTGCCTGGAGTGCCAGGCCAGGAGGGGAGCTGTTTTTT
CDR3: CAWSARPGGELFF
size: NA
V: TRBV30
J: TRBJ2-2
D: NA

DNA: TGTGCCAGTAGGCCCGGGACAGGGAGGTACAATGAGCAGTTCTTC
CDR3: CASRPGTGRYNEQFF
size: NA
V: TRBV19
J: TRBJ2-1
D: TRBD1

DNA: TGTGCCAGCAGTACATCCGGGACAGGGGGCGATGGCTACACCTTC
CDR3: CASSTSGTGGDGYTF
size: NA
V: TRBV28
J: TRBJ1-2
D: TRBD1

DNA: TGTGCCAGCAGCTTCAAGAACGAGCAGTACTTC
CDR3: CASSFKNEQYF
size: once
V: TRBV5-4
J: TRBJ2-7
D: NA

DNA: TGTGCCAGCGCTATTACAGGCTTCTACGAGCAGTACTTC
CDR3: CASAITGFYEQYF
size: NA
V: TRBV28
J: TRBJ2-7
D: NA

DNA: TGTGCCAGCAGCCGATCATATGAGTATGGCTACACCTTC
CDR3: CASSRSYEYGYTF
size: few
V: TRBV7-8
J: TRBJ1-2
D: NA

DNA: TGTGCCAGTAGTATGACACCCCCCCAACTAGCGGGCTTAAATGAGCAGTTCTTC
CDR3: CASSMTPPQLAGLNEQFF
size: NA
V: TRBV19
J: TRBJ2-1
D: TRBD2

DNA: TGTGCCAGCAGGAGGGACACTTTTACCTACGAGCAGTACTTC
CDR3: CASRRDTFTYEQYF
size: NA
V: TRBV2
J: TRBJ2-7
D: NA

DNA: TGTGCCAGTAGTCGACAGGGGTTAGTGGGTGGACTGTTTTTT
CDR3: CASSRQGLVGGLFF
size: few
V: TRBV19
J: TRBJ1-4
D: TRBD1

DNA: TGTGCCAGTAGTACAACCGGGACTAGCGGGAGCGGGGGGTACCAAGAGACCCAGTACTTC
CDR3: CASSTTGTSGSGGYQETQYF
size: once
V: TRBV19
J: TRBJ2-5
D: TRBD2

DNA: TGTGCCAGCAGCTTTCGCAGCACCTACGAGCAGTACTTC
CDR3: CASSFRSTYEQYF
size: once
V: TRBV13
J: TRBJ2-7
D: NA

DNA: TGTGCCAGCAGTTACGGCGGCGCAGCTACCTACGAGCAGTACTTC
CDR3: CASSYGGAATYEQYF
size: NA
V: TRBV6-5
J: TRBJ2-7
D: NA

DNA: TGTGCCAGCAGCGACGGCGGGGACTTCACCGGGGAGCTGTTTTTT
CDR3: CASSDGGDFTGELFF
size: NA
V: TRBV6-5
J: TRBJ2-2
D: NA

DNA: TGTGCCAGCAGCTCTAGCGGGAGGGCGAACACCGGGGAGCTGTTTTTT
CDR3: CASSSSGRANTGELFF
size: NA
V: TRBV11-3
J: TRBJ2-2
D: TRBD2

DNA: TGTGCCAGCAGGAACAGTCGTGATCAGCCCCAGCATTTT
CDR3: CASRNSRDQPQHF
size: NA
V: TRBV11-1
J: TRBJ1-5
D: NA

DNA: TGTGCCAGCAGCCTGGGACTAGCGGGGGCCTCAGAAGAGACCCAGTACTTC
CDR3: CASSLGLAGASEETQYF
size: once
V: TRBV9
J: TRBJ2-5
D: TRBD2